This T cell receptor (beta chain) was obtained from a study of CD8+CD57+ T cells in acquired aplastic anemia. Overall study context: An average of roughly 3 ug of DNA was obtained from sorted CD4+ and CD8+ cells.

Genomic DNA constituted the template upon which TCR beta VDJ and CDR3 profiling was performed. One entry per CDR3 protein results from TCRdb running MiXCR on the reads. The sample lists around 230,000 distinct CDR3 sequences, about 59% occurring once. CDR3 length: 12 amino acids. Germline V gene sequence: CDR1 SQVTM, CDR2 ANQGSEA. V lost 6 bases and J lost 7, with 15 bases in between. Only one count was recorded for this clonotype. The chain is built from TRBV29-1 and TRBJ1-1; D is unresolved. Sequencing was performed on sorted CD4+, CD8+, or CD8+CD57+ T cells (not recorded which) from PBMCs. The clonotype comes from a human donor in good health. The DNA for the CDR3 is TGCAGCGTAAAGGGAGCTGGGAGTGAAGCTTTCTTT. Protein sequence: CSVKGAGSEAFF.